These 9 T cell receptor beta chains came from one sample sequenced in a study of blood T cell repertoires in COVID-19 (dated by TCRdb to about 2020). The library was generated by the immunoSEQ multiplex PCR assay. TCRdb stores this immuneACCESS table with in-frame sequences only. Part of the clones is absent; in the studies checked, under half of the shortfall reflects unresolved V genes, and no reason is known for the rest. For this sample there are about 110,000 clones; roughly 83% appear just once. The ten largest clones take up approximately 0.75% of the sample. The sample was peripheral blood. The source of these receptors is a woman between 65 and 79 years old with acute or convalescent COVID-19.

This chain connects TRBV15 to TRBJ2-1; 7 nucleotides match TRBD1. Germline loops: CDR1 LNHNV, CDR2 YYDKDF (reference sequence). The CDR3 consists of 15 residues. V lost 7 bases, J lost 0 bases, and 6 bases stayed unmatched. The CDR3 coding sequence is TGTGCCACCACTAAGGACAGGAGCTCCTACAATGAGCAGTTCTTC. Translation: CATTKDRSSYNEQFF.

The rearrangement uses TRBV15 and TRBJ2-5; possibly TRBD2 for D (5 bases). Per germline, CDR1 LNHNV and CDR2 YYDKDF (reference sequence). V lost 0 bases to trimming and J lost 2 bases, with 7 bases between them. This CDR3 is 14 amino acids long. The CDR3, as DNA: TGTGCCACCAGCAGAGATAGGACTCAAGAGACCCAGTACTTC. Protein sequence: CATSRDRTQETQYF. The full variable domain, completed using reference TRBV15 and TRBJ2-5, is DAMVIQNPRYQVTQFGKPVTLSCSQTLNHNVMYWYQQKSSQAPKLLFHYYDKDFNNEADTPDNFQSRRPNTSFCFLDIRSPGLGDTAMYLCATSRDRTQETQYFGPGTRLLVL.

This rearrangement joins TRBV6-5 to TRBJ1-6; D gene uncertain. CDR1 and CDR2 from the germline V gene are MNHEY and SVGAGI. The V end lost 2 bases, the J end lost 4 bases, and 6 bases lay between the germline ends. The CDR3 has 14 residues. CDR3 sequence: CASSYSPYNSPLHF. Here the CDR3 DNA reads TGTGCCAGCAGTTACAGCCCTTATAATTCACCCCTCCACTTT.

V usage is TRBV28 and J usage is TRBJ1-6; 9 bases match TRBD1. The CDR3 spans 21 residues. V lost 5 bases, J lost 7 bases, and 24 bases stayed unmatched. Germline V gene sequence: CDR1 MDHEN, CDR2 SYDVKM. CDR3 sequence reads: CASSPPATGTGLNVRNSPLHF. The CDR3 DNA is TGTGCCAGCAGTCCCCCCGCAACCGGGACAGGGTTGAACGTAAGGAATTCACCCCTCCACTTT.

As to this clone: Distinct nucleotide sequences in the sample also encode this CDR3. The chain couples TRBV19 to TRBJ2-3, with 7 bases lining up with TRBD2. Germline CDR1 reads LNHDA; CDR2 reads SQIVND (reference sequence). This CDR3 region has 13 residues. V gave up 3 bases and J gave up 3 bases; unmatched junction bases: 0. The CDR3 nucleotides are TGTGCCAGTAGTATGGGAGGGACAGATACGCAGTATTTT. Amino acid sequence: CASSMGGTDTQYF.

The chain couples TRBV11-2 to TRBJ2-3; D is perhaps TRBD2 (6 bases). Per the germline V gene, CDR1 is SGHAT and CDR2 is FQNNGV. V dropped 5 bases and J dropped 6 bases, with 12 bases sitting between them. The CDR3 covers 13 residues. The CDR3 loop reads CASSPSAGDTQYF. Here the CDR3 DNA reads TGTGCCAGCAGCCCTAGCGCTGGGGATACGCAGTATTTT.

In DNA form, the CDR3 reads TGTGCCAGTAGTATCGCCGGGAGCTCTGGAAACACCATATATTTT. Translated: CASSIAGSSGNTIYF. The rearrangement links TRBV19 to TRBJ1-3; no firm D call. CDR1 and CDR2 (germline): LNHDA, SQIVND (reference sequence). The ends were cut back, 3 bases at V and 0 bases at J, with 9 bases in the middle. This CDR3 is 15 amino acids long.

This chain links TRBV9 with TRBJ1-2; 7 bases agree with TRBD1. This CDR3 is built from 14 residues. CDR1 and CDR2 (germline): SGDLS, YYNGEE. After removal of 0 bases from V and 4 bases from J, the junction contained 3 bases not matched to a gene. CDR3 in amino acids: CASSVAWTGYGYTF. CDR3 sequence (DNA): TGTGCCAGCAGCGTAGCTTGGACAGGCTATGGCTACACCTTC.

J is TRBJ2-1 and V is TRBV4-1, with 15 bases aligning to TRBD2. The CDR3 contains 18 residues. Looked up from germline, CDR1 is MGHRA and CDR2 is YSYEKL. V gave up 2 bases and J gave up 12 bases; unmatched junction bases: 14. Here the CDR3 reads CASSQRPERTSGRGGQFF. In DNA, the CDR3 is TGCGCCAGCAGCCAAAGGCCAGAGAGGACTAGCGGGAGGGGCGGGCAGTTCTTC.